Listed below are T cell receptor beta chains from one sample, sequenced in a study of regulatory T cells in long-lasting Graves disease. TCRdb redid the calling of the multiplex PCR reads with MiXCR, one entry per CDR3 protein. Of about 300,000 distinct CDR3 sequences listed, under 25% were seen once; the top ten hold 56%. The source material was peripheral blood mononuclear cells (PBMCs), sampled when the disease was refractory, from a patient treated with antithyroid drugs. The receptors were gathered from a female donor with Graves disease. The CDR3 runs from the conserved cysteine through the conserved F or W. D genes are given only for firm matches. Size is stated for part of the rows, as once, few or many counts, or as a class when the clone is expanded.

d_call cdr3_length j_call v_call clone_size cdr3_nt cdr3_aa
NA 17 TRBJ1-1 TRBV28 many TGTGCCAGTACAACAGTCCGGGGCCCAAAACTGAACACTGAAGCTTTCTTT CASTTVRGPKLNTEAFF
TRBD1 16 TRBJ1-5 TRBV5-6 NA TGTGCCAGCAGCCCCGGACAGGGGGCCGGCAATCAGCCCCAGCATTTT CASSPGQGAGNQPQHF
NA 17 TRBJ1-6 TRBV7-2 NA TGTGCCAGCAGCTTAGTGTGGGGGCCGGGGATTAATTCACCCCTCCACTTT CASSLVWGPGINSPLHF
TRBD2 13 TRBJ2-1 TRBV7-2 few TGTGCCAGCCTAGCGGGAGGAAACAATGAGCAGTTCTTC CASLAGGNNEQFF
NA 12 TRBJ2-3 TRBV2 once TGTGCCAGCGTTCCGGGCACAGATACGCAGTATTTT CASVPGTDTQYF
NA 14 TRBJ2-7 TRBV27 NA TGTGCCAGCAGTTTAGGGGTGGACTCCTACGAGCAGTACTTC CASSLGVDSYEQYF
NA 15 TRBJ1-5 TRBV6-2/TRBV6-3 many TGTGCCAGCAGAGAGCCGCGGAGTAGCAATCAGCCCCAGCATTTT CASREPRSSNQPQHF
NA 14 TRBJ2-2 TRBV29-1 few TGCAGCGTTGGGATGGTCGGGGACACCGGGGAGCTGTTTTTT CSVGMVGDTGELFF
TRBD1 14 TRBJ1-6 TRBV25-1 few TGTGCCAGCAGCCGACAGGGCTGGAATTCACCCCTCCACTTT CASSRQGWNSPLHF
NA 14 TRBJ1-1 TRBV4-3 few TGCGCCAGCAGCCAAGATCACCGGGACCGAGAAGCTTTCTTT CASSQDHRDREAFF
NA 15 TRBJ2-1 TRBV7-2 NA TGTGCCAGCAGCTTAGGTCCGGTAGGGGACAATGAGCAGTTCTTC CASSLGPVGDNEQFF
TRBD1 14 TRBJ1-5 TRBV27 many TGTGCCAGCAGAAGACAGGGGAGCAATCAGCCCCAGCATTTT CASRRQGSNQPQHF
TRBD1 11 TRBJ1-2 TRBV29-1 NA TGCAGCGTTGACTTGGGACAGGGCTACACCTTC CSVDLGQGYTF
TRBD2 14 TRBJ2-7 TRBV2 many TGTGCCAGCAGTCCGGGACTAGAAATCTACGAGCAGTACTTC CASSPGLEIYEQYF
TRBD2 16 TRBJ2-2 TRBV18 NA TGTGCCAGCTCACCAATTAGCGGGAGTAACACCGGGGAGCTGTTTTTT CASSPISGSNTGELFF
NA 15 TRBJ2-1 TRBV6-5 few TGTGCCAGCAGTTATGGTGGGGGCTCCTACAATGAGCAGTTCTTC CASSYGGGSYNEQFF
TRBD2 15 TRBJ2-5 TRBV6-1 few TGTGCCAGCAGTCGACTAGCGGGAGTTCGGGAGACCCAGTACTTC CASSRLAGVRETQYF
NA 14 TRBJ2-2 TRBV11-2 NA TGTGCCAGCAGCTTAGCAAGCGAGACCGGGGAGCTGTTTTTT CASSLASETGELFF
TRBD1 12 TRBJ2-7 TRBV10-3 NA TGTGCCATACGGGACAGCCCTTACGAGCAGTACTTC CAIRDSPYEQYF
NA 13 TRBJ2-7 TRBV18 few TGTGCCAGCTCACCTGCTCGGGACTACGAGCAGTACTTC CASSPARDYEQYF
TRBD1 16 TRBJ2-7 TRBV6-1 NA TGTGCCAGCAGTGATCCCGGACAGGGAAGGTTCTACGAGCAGTACTTC CASSDPGQGRFYEQYF
TRBD2 15 TRBJ2-7 TRBV3-1 many TGTGCCAGCAGCCAAGTTACTAGCGGCATAAACGAGCAGTACTTC CASSQVTSGINEQYF